This T cell receptor (beta chain) originates from a study of cytomegalovirus exposure and HLA in healthy donors. To note about this clone: Its antigen is not identified.

The germline CDR1 and CDR2 sequences are LGHNA and YNFKEQ. The CDR3 has 16 amino acids. Trimming at V came to 4 bases and at J to 1 base, leaving 6 bases not matched to a gene. The study, taken as a whole, reports: An observed cluster of highly shared sequence variants was recorded as a likely sequencing artifact. In vitro, three CMV-associated chains proved specific for CMV antigens.

Primers for the PCR totalled 60 Vbeta and 13 Jbeta. Profiled with immunoSEQ multiplex PCR; TCRdb holds only in-frame clones, not every one. The sample spans approximately 150,000 clones; the ten largest clones claim 0.96%. This rearrangement joins TRBV4-2 to TRBJ2-7; 11 nucleotides agree with TRBD1. Sequencing was carried out using PBMCs. This sequence was found in a male donor in good health and CMV-seronegative. The CDR3 sequence is CASSPRGQGASYEQYF. CDR3 sequence (DNA): TGTGCCAGCAGCCCCCGTGGACAGGGGGCTTCCTACGAGCAGTACTTC.